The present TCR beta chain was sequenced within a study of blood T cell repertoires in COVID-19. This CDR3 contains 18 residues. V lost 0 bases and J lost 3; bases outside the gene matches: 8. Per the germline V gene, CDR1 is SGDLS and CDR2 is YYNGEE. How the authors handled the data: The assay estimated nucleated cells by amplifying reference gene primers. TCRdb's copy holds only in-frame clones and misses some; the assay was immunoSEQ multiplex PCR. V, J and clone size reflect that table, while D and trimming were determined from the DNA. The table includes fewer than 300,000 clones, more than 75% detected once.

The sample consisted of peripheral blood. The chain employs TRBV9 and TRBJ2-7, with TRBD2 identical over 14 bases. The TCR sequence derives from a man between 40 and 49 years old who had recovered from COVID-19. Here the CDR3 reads CASSVAGTSGRGVYEQYF. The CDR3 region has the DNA TGTGCCAGCAGCGTAGCTGGGACTAGCGGGAGAGGCGTCTACGAGCAGTACTTC.